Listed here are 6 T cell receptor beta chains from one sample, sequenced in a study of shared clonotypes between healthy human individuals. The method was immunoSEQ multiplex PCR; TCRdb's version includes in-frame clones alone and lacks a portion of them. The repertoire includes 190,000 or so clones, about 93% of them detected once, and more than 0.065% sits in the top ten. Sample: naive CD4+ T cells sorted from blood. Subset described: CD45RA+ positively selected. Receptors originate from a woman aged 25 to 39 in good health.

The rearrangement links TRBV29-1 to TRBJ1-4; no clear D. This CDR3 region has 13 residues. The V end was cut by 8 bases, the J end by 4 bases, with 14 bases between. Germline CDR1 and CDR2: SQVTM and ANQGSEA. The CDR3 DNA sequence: TGCAGCATGACCGAGGCCGATAATGAAAAACTGTTTTTT. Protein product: CSMTEADNEKLFF.

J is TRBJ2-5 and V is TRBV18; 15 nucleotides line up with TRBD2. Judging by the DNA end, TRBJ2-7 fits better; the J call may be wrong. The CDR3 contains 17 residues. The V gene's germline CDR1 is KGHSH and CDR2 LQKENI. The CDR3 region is CASSPGLAGGPGGEQYF. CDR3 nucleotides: TGTGCCAGCTCCCCCGGACTAGCGGGAGGGCCGGGCGGCGAGCAGTACTTC.

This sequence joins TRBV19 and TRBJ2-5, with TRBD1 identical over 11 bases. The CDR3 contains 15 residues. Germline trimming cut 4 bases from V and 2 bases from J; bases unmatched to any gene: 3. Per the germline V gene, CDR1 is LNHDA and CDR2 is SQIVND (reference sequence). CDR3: CASSTRDRGQETQYF. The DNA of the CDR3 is TGTGCCAGTAGTACCCGGGACAGGGGGCAAGAGACCCAGTACTTC.

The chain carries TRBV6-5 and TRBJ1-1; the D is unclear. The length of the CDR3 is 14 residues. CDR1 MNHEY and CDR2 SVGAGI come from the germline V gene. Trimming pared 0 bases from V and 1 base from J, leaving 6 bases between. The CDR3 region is CASSYSFANTEAFF. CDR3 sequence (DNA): TGTGCCAGCAGTTACTCTTTTGCGAACACTGAAGCTTTCTTT.

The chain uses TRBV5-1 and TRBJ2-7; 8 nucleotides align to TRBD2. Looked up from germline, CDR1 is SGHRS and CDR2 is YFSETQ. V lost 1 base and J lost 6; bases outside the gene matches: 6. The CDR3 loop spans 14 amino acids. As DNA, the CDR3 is TGCGCCAGCAGCTTGCGGGGGGGAGGTGCCGAGCAGTACTTC. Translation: CASSLRGGGAEQYF.

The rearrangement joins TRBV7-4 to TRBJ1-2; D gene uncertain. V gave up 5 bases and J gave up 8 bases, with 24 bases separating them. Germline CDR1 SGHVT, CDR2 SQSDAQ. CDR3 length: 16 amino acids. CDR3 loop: CASSQNPTTDDAGYTF. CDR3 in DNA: TGTGCCAGCAGCCAAAACCCGACGACGGACGACGCCGGCTACACCTTC.